A selection of T cell receptor beta chains follows, all from one sample in a study of OX40 agonist ivuxolimab in advanced cancers. Data came from immunoSEQ multiplex PCR; TCRdb stores just in-frame clones and leaves some out. This sample has 55,000 or so clones, with about nine tenths found just once. Sample: CD4+ or CD8+ T cells sorted from blood, taken in a trial of the OX40 agonist ivuxolimab. These receptors were obtained from an adult with an advanced solid tumor such as melanoma, head and neck, liver or kidney cancer. Each CDR3 is given with its conserved first and last residue. The D gene is left open where the match is weak. Not all rows give a size; the values are once, few, many and, for expanded clones, a class.

TRBV6-5,.,TRBJ2-7,.,TGTGCCAGCAGTTACTGGGGCGGGACAGCCTCCTACGAGCAGTACTTC,CASSYWGGTASYEQYF
TRBV28,.,TRBJ1-3,TRBD1,TGTGCCAGCACGACAGGGGCCACTGGAAACACCATATATTTT,CASTTGATGNTIYF
TRBV2,.,TRBJ2-5,TRBD2,TGTGCCAGCAGTGGGGAAGCGGGAGTTGAGACCCAGTACTTC,CASSGEAGVETQYF
TRBV28,.,TRBJ2-2,TRBD2,TGTGCCAGCAGCAGCTCCGGACTAGCATTGACCGGGGAGCTGTTTTTT,CASSSSGLALTGELFF
TRBV30,.,TRBJ1-4,.,TGTGCCTGGAGTGTATACTCCCCCCGACAACAAAAACTGTTTTTT,CAWSVYSPRQQKLFF
TRBV5-4,.,TRBJ2-2,TRBD2,TGTGCCAGCAGCGTTCGACTAGCGAACGGGGAGCTGTTTTTT,CASSVRLANGELFF
TRBV14,.,TRBJ2-1,.,TGTGCCAGCAGCCCAACTCACAATGAGCAGTTCTTC,CASSPTHNEQFF
TRBV11-3,.,TRBJ1-3,.,TGTGCCAGCAGTTACCTAACGAAACCGACAGGCGGCGGAAACACCATATATTTT,CASSYLTKPTGGGNTIYF
TRBV5-1,.,TRBJ2-1,.,TGCGCCAGCAGCTTCGGAGGGAGTACTTACAATGAGCAGTTCTTC,CASSFGGSTYNEQFF
TRBV15,.,TRBJ2-3,.,TGTGCCACCAGCAGGACGTCGGGGTCTACGCAGTATTTT,CATSRTSGSTQYF
TRBV28,.,TRBJ2-1,TRBD2,TGTGCCAGCAGTTTGGGGACTAGCGGGGGGGCCTATGAGCAGTTCTTC,CASSLGTSGGAYEQFF
TRBV19,.,TRBJ1-5,.,TGTGCCAGTAGTATAGCAACTGCGGGCCATCCGCCCCAGCATTTT,CASSIATAGHPPQHF
TRBV27,.,TRBJ2-5,.,TGTGCCAGCAGTTTAGGGTTGGTAGGGGGAAGTTTGGGAGAGACCCAGTACTTC,CASSLGLVGGSLGETQYF
TRBV9,.,TRBJ2-2,TRBD1,TGTGCCAGCAGCGTAGAAGTAGGGGGCGCGTCAGAGAACACCGGGGAGCTGTTTTTT,CASSVEVGGASENTGELFF
TRBV19,.,TRBJ1-5,TRBD1,TGTGCCAGTAGCAAACTAGACAGGGTGGGTCAGCCCCAGCATTTT,CASSKLDRVGQPQHF
TRBV6-1,few,TRBJ1-2,.,TGTGCCAGCATTGGACAGAATGACTATGGCTACACCTTC,CASIGQNDYGYTF
TRBV18,few,TRBJ2-2,.,TGTGCCAGCTCACCAGACTACACCGGGGAGCTGTTTTTT,CASSPDYTGELFF
TRBV18,.,TRBJ1-2,.,TGTGCCAGCTCACGGGTCCCAGGTCACCGGGACACTCTTAACTATGGCTACACCTTC,CASSRVPGHRDTLNYGYTF
TRBV11-3,.,TRBJ1-3,.,TGTGCCAGCAGCTTAGTTCCAGGGCCCTCTGGAAACACCATATATTTT,CASSLVPGPSGNTIYF
TRBV7-2,.,TRBJ2-5,.,TGTGCCAGCAGCTTGTCTCAAGGCTCCGGAGTGGAGACCCAGTACTTC,CASSLSQGSGVETQYF
TRBV7-7,.,TRBJ2-1,.,TGTGCTAGCAGCTTAGACGGGAGGGGGCATGAGCAGTTCTTC,CASSLDGRGHEQFF
TRBV2,.,TRBJ2-1,.,TGTGCCACCAAAACACTAGCGGCAGGGGGAGGTGAGCAGTTCTTC,CATKTLAAGGGEQFF
TRBV29-1,.,TRBJ1-4,TRBD1,TGCAGCGTTACAGCGGCAGGGGGTGGTGAAAAACTGTTTTTT,CSVTAAGGGEKLFF
TRBV5-1,.,TRBJ1-1,.,TGCGCCAGCAGCTCCTCCAGGACTACGAACACTGAAGCTTTCTTT,CASSSSRTTNTEAFF
TRBV18,.,TRBJ2-7,TRBD2,TGTGCCAGCTCACAACAGAGCGGGGGAGGCTACGAGCAGTACTTC,CASSQQSGGGYEQYF
TRBV28,few,TRBJ2-7,.,TGTGCCAGCAAGTTGTCACAGGGATCCTACGAGCAGTACTTC,CASKLSQGSYEQYF
TRBV18,.,TRBJ2-7,.,TGTGCCAGCTCACGGGGGGGGCATGCGGTACGCGAGCAGTACTTC,CASSRGGHAVREQYF
TRBV5-1,once,TRBJ1-1,.,TGCGCCAGCAGCGCCCTTAGCAACACGAACACTGAAGCTTTCTTT,CASSALSNTNTEAFF
TRBV28,.,TRBJ2-1,.,TGTGCCAGCAGTTTTAGGAGACAGGGAGGGCACGAGCAGTTCTTC,CASSFRRQGGHEQFF